The subject of this entry is one TCR beta chain. Antigen specificity is unknown. Via MiXCR, TCRdb re-called the 5' RACE reads, giving one row per CDR3 protein. Here the sample spans 500,000 to 700,000 distinct CDR3 sequences, over 15% being singletons. The data are from a study of T cells after yellow fever vaccination. Overall study findings and caveats: Compared with primary, the secondary response was weaker and peaked at day 5, not 15.

V was clipped by 5 bases and J by 2 bases, with 10 bases between them. The length of the CDR3 is 14 residues. CDR1 and CDR2 from the germline V gene are SGHTA and FQGNSA. The chain combines TRBV7-2 with TRBJ1-5; D perhaps matches TRBD1 (5 bases). The source was PBMCs, collected 15 days after the yellow fever booster vaccination. The sequence derives from a man aged 25 to 40 who received the YFV17D yellow fever vaccine. CDR3 protein: CASSRDSGNQPQHF. The DNA of the CDR3 is TGTGCCAGCAGCCGCGACAGTGGCAATCAGCCCCAGCATTTT.